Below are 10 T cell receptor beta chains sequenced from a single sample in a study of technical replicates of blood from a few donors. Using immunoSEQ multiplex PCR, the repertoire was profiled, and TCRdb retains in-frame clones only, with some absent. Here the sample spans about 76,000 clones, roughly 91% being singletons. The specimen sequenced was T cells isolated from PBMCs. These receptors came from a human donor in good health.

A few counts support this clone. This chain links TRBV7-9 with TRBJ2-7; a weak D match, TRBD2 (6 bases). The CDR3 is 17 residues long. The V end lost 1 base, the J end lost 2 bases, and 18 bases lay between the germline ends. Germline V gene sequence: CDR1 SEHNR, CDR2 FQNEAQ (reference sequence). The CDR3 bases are TGTGCCAGCAGCTTAGGGGGGAGGTACGACGGGACCTACGAGCAGTACTTC. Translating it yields CASSLGGRYDGTYEQYF.

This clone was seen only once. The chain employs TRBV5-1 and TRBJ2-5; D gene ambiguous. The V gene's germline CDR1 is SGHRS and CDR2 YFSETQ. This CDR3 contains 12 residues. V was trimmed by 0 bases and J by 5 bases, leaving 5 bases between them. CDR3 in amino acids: CASSLAGETQYF. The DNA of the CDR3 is TGCGCCAGCAGCTTGGCCGGGGAGACCCAGTACTTC. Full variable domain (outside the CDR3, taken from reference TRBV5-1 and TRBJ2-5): KAGVTQTPRYLIKTRGQQVTLSCSPISGHRSVSWYQQTPGQGLQFLFEYFSETQRNKGNFPGRFSGRQFSNSRSEMNVSTLELGDSALYLCASSLAGETQYFGPGTRLLVL.

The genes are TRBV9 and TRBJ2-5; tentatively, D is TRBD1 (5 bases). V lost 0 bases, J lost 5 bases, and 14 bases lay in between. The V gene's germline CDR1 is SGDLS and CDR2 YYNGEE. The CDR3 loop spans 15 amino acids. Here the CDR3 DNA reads TGTGCCAGCAGCGTAGGGAATCAGGACACGGAGACCCAGTACTTC. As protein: CASSVGNQDTETQYF.

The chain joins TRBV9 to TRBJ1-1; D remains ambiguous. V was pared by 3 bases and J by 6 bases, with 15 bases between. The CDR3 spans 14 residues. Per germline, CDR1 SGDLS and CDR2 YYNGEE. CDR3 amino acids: CASSAGLREAEAFF. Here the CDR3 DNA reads TGTGCCAGCAGCGCCGGGTTGAGGGAAGCTGAAGCTTTCTTT.

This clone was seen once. In DNA form, the CDR3 reads TGTGCCACCACCCCGGGACTAGCGGAGAGAAACACCGGGGAGCTGTTTTTT. It is translated as CATTPGLAERNTGELFF. This chain joins TRBV15 and TRBJ2-2; 11 positions match TRBD2. The CDR3 is 17 amino acids. V lost 7 bases, J lost 2 bases, and 9 bases stayed unmatched. CDR1 and CDR2 (germline): LNHNV, YYDKDF (reference sequence).

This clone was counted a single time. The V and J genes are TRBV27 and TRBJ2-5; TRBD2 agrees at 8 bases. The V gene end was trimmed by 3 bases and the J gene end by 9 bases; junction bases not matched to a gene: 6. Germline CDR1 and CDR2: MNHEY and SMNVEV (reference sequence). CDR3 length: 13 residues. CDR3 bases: TGTGCCAGCAGTTTTTATAGCGGGGAGGCCCAGTACTTC. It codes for CASSFYSGEAQYF.

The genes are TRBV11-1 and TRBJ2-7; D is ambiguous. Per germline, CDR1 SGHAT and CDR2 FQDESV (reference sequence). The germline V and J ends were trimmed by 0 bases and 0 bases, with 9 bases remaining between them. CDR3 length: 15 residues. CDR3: CASSLAGRPSYEQYF. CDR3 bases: TGTGCCAGCAGCTTAGCGGGCAGACCCTCCTACGAGCAGTACTTC. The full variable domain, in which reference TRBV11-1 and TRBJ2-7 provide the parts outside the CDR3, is EAEVAQSPRYKITEKSQAVAFWCDPISGHATLYWYRQILGQGPELLVQFQDESVVDDSQLPKDRFSAERLKGVDSTLKIQPAELGDSAMYLCASSLAGRPSYEQYFGPGTRLTVT.

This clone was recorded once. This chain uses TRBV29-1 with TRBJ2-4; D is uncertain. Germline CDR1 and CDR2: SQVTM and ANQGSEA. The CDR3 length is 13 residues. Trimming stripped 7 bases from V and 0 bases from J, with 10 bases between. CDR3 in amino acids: CSALAVAKNIQYF. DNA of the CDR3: TGCAGCGCATTAGCCGTAGCCAAAAACATTCAGTACTTC.

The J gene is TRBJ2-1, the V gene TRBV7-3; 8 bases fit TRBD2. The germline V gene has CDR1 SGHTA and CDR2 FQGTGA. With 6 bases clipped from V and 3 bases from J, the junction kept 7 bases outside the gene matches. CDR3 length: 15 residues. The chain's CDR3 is CASSQLAGRYNEQFF. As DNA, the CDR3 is TGTGCCAGCAGTCAGCTAGCGGGCCGCTACAATGAGCAGTTCTTC. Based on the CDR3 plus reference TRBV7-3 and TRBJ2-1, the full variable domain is GAGVSQTPSNKVTEKGKYVELRCDPISGHTALYWYRQSLGQGPEFLIYFQGTGAADDSGLPNDRFFAVRPEGSVSTLKIQRTERGDSAVYLCASSQLAGRYNEQFFGPGTRLTVL.

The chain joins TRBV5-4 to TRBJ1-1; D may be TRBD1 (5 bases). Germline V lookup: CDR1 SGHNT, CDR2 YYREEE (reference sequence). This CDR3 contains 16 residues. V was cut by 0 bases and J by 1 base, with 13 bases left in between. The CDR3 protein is CASSLVPGQKNTEAFF. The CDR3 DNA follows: TGTGCCAGCAGCTTGGTCCCCGGACAAAAGAACACTGAAGCTTTCTTT.